This is a list of T cell receptor beta chains from one sample in a study of Graves' ophthalmopathy and Graves' hyperthyroidism. TCRdb itself ran the multiplex PCR reads through MiXCR, one entry per CDR3 protein. The sample contains more than 150,000 distinct CDR3 sequences, around two fifths of which appear only once. The specimen sequenced was peripheral blood. The receptor set was obtained from a woman in her 40s with Graves' ophthalmopathy. Each CDR3 is given with its conserved first and last residue. Each record gives: D gene, clone size, J gene, V gene, CDR3 DNA, CDR3 protein. A D gene is named only where the DNA matches it firmly. Only part of the rows carry a size: once, few, many, or a class if the clone is expanded.

- many TRBJ1-1 TRBV6-2/TRBV6-3 TGTGCCAGCAGTCGTTGCGTAGGGGGGAACACTGAAGCTTTCTTT CASSRCVGGNTEAFF
TRBD1 - TRBJ2-7 TRBV6-4 TGTGCCGTTCCGGGACAGGGGGTAGACGAGCAGTACTTC CAVPGQGVDEQYF
TRBD2 - TRBJ2-7 TRBV5-1 TGCGCCAGCAGCTTATATCTAGCGGGAACCTACGAGCAGTACTTC CASSLYLAGTYEQYF
- many TRBJ1-5 TRBV9 TGTGCCAGCAGCGTAGATCCCTCCCTTTCCCAGCCCCAGCATTTT CASSVDPSLSQPQHF
TRBD2 - TRBJ2-5 TRBV20-1 TGCAGTGCTAGAGATGGACTAGTGAAGGAGACCCAGTACTTC CSARDGLVKETQYF
TRBD1 many TRBJ1-1 TRBV6-6 TGTGCCAGCAGCCGAGACAGGGTCCCCCAAGCTTTCTTT CASSRDRVPQAFF
- - TRBJ1-5 TRBV6-1 TGTGCCAGCAGTGACTTCAGGGGACCTCAGCCCCAGCATTTT CASSDFRGPQPQHF
- - TRBJ1-1 TRBV12-3/TRBV12-4 TGTGCCAGCAGGGCTCGGGAGGGAGCTTTCTTT CASRAREGAFF
- many TRBJ1-5 TRBV28 TGTGCCAGCAGTTTATCGACAGGTAGCAATCAGCCCCAGCATTTT CASSLSTGSNQPQHF
TRBD1 - TRBJ2-7 TRBV28 TGTGCCAGCAGGGCCCGGACAGGGTTAAACTACGAGCAGTACTTC CASRARTGLNYEQYF
- many TRBJ1-2 TRBV6-5 TGTGCCAGCAGTTACCGGACGGAAAACTATGGCTACACCTTC CASSYRTENYGYTF
- many TRBJ2-2 TRBV9 TGTGCCAGCAGCGTTTTAGGGGGAACCGGGGAGCTGTTTTTT CASSVLGGTGELFF
TRBD2 - TRBJ2-5 TRBV20-1 TGCAGTGCTGCAGGACTAGCGCAAGAGACCCAGTACTTC CSAAGLAQETQYF
- many TRBJ1-1 TRBV3-1 TGTGCCAGCAGCCAGGGCCCAAACAGGGTGGAAGCTTTCTTT CASSQGPNRVEAFF
- - TRBJ2-7 TRBV20-1 TGCAGTGCTAGAGATGGGAGCGGACCGAAAGGTGAGCAGTACTTC CSARDGSGPKGEQYF
- many TRBJ2-7 TRBV7-2 TGTGCCAGCAGCTTACTGGACGGGTACTCCTACGAGCAGTACTTC CASSLLDGYSYEQYF
TRBD1 many TRBJ1-5 TRBV7-2 TGTGCCAGCAGCTTCAAGGCCTCCATCGGGACAGGGAAAGGCAATCAGCCCCAGCATTTT CASSFKASIGTGKGNQPQHF
- many TRBJ1-2 TRBV28 TGTGCCAGCAGCGGGGCGGCAGCCACCAACTATGGCTACACCTTC CASSGAAATNYGYTF